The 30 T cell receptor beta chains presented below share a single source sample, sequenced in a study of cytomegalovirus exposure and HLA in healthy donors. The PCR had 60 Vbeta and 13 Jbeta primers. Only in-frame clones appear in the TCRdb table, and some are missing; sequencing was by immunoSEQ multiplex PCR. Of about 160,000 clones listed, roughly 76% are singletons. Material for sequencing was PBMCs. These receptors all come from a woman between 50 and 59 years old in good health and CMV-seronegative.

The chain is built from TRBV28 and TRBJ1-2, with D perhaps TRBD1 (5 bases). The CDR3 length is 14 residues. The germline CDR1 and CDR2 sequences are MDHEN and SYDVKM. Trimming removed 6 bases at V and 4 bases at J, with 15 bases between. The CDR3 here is CASSRTPGGYGYTF. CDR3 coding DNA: TGTGCCAGCAGCCGGACACCGGGCGGCTATGGCTACACCTTC.

The CDR3 coding sequence is TGTGCCTGGGGGTCGAAGCGGGAGTCGACAGATACGCAGTATTTT. It encodes CAWGSKRESTDTQYF. The V call is TRBV30, the J call TRBJ2-3, with 8 nucleotides matching TRBD2. The CDR3 loop spans 15 amino acids. Germline CDR1 is GTSNPN and CDR2 is SVGIG (reference sequence). V shed 5 bases, J shed 3 bases, and the junction held 10 bases outside the gene matches.

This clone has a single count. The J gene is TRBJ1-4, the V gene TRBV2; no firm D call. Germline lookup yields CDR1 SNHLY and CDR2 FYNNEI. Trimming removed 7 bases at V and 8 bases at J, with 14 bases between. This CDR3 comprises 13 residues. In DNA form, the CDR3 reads TGTGCCAGCACCAAGAGGCTTCGGGAAAAACTGTTTTTT. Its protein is CASTKRLREKLFF.

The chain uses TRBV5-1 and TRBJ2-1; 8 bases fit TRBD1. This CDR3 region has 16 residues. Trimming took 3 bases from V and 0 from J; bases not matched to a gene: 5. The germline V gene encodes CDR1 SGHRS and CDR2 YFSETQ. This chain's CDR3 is CASSSQGASSYNEQFF. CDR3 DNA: TGCGCCAGCAGCTCTCAGGGGGCGAGCTCCTACAATGAGCAGTTCTTC. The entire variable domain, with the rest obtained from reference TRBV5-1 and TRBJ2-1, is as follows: KAGVTQTPRYLIKTRGQQVTLSCSPISGHRSVSWYQQTPGQGLQFLFEYFSETQRNKGNFPGRFSGRQFSNSRSEMNVSTLELGDSALYLCASSSQGASSYNEQFFGPGTRLTVL.

CDR3: CASSFLAPNTGELFF. The CDR3 DNA reads TGCGCCAGCAGCTTTCTAGCGCCGAACACCGGGGAGCTGTTTTTT. The V gene is TRBV5-1, the J gene TRBJ2-2; TRBD2 is a possible D gene (6 bases). CDR3 size: 15 residues. Trimming removed 2 bases from V and 0 bases from J, with 8 bases in between. The germline CDR1 and CDR2 sequences are SGHRS and YFSETQ.

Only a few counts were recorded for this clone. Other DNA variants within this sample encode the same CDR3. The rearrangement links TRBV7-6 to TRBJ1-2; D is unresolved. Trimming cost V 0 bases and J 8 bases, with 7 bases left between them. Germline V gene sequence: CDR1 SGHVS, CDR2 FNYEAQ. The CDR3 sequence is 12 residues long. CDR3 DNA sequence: TGTGCCAGCAGCTTAGCGCGGGAGGGCTACACCTTC. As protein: CASSLAREGYTF.

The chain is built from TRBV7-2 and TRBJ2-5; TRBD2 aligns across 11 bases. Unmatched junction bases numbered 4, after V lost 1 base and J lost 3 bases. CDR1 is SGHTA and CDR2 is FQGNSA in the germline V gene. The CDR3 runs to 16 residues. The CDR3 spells CASSLGSLAGEETQYF. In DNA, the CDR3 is TGTGCCAGCAGCTTAGGATCACTAGCGGGGGAAGAGACCCAGTACTTC.

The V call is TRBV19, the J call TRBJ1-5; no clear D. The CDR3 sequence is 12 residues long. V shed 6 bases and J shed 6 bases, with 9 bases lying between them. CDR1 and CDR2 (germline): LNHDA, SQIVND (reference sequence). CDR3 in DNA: TGTGCCAGTAGCTTAGGAGCTCAGCCCCAGCATTTT. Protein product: CASSLGAQPQHF.

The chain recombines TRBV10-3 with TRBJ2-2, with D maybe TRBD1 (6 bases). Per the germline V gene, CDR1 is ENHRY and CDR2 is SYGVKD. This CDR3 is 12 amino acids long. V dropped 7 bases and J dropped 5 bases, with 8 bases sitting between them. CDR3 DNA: TGTGCCATCAAAACAGGGACCGGGGAGCTGTTTTTT. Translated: CAIKTGTGELFF.

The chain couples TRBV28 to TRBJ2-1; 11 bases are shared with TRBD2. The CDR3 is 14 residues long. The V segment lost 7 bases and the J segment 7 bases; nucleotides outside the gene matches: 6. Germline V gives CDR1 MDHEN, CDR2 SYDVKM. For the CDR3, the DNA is TGTGCCAGCACAGGTAGCGGGAGGGAAAATGAGCAGTTCTTC. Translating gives CASTGSGRENEQFF.

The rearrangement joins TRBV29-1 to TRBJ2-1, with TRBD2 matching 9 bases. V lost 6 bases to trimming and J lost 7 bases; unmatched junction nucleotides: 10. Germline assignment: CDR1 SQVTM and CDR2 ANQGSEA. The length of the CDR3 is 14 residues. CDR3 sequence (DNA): TGCAGCGTGAGACTAGCGGCACAGGGGAATGAGCAGTTCTTC. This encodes CSVRLAAQGNEQFF.

CDR3 sequence reads: CASSPRQKTSYNEQFF. The CDR3 DNA is TGTGCCAGCAGTCCCAGACAGAAAACGTCCTACAATGAGCAGTTCTTC. The gene calls are TRBV27 and TRBJ2-1; the D gene is possibly TRBD1 (5 bases). The CDR3 has 16 residues. V shed 5 bases and J shed 1 base, with 15 bases lying between them. Germline V CDR1 and CDR2: MNHEY, SMNVEV (reference sequence).

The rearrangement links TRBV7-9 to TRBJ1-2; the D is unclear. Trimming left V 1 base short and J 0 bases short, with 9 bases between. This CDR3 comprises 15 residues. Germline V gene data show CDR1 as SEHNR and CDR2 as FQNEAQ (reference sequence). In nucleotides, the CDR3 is TGTGCCAGCAGCTTAGGGGCAGAAGCTAACTATGGCTACACCTTC. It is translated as CASSLGAEANYGYTF.

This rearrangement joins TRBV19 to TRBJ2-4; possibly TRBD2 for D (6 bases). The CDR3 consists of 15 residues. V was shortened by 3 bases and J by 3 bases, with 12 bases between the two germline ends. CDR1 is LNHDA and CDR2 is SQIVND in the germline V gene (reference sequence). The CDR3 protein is CASSIREVSKNIQYF. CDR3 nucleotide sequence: TGTGCCAGTAGTATCAGGGAGGTGAGCAAAAACATTCAGTACTTC.

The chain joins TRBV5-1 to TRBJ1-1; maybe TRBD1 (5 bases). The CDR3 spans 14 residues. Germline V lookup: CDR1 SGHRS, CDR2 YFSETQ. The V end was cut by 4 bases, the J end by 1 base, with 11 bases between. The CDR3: CASSTGLTNTEAFF. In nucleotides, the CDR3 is TGCGCCAGCAGCACGGGACTTACGAACACTGAAGCTTTCTTT.

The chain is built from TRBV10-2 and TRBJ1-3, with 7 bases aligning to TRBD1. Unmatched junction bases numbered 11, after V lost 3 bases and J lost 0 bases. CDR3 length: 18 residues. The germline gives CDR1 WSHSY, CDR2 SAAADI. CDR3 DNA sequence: TGCGCCAGCAGTGATGGGGACAGACTCTACTACTCTGGAAACACCATATATTTT. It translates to CASSDGDRLYYSGNTIYF.

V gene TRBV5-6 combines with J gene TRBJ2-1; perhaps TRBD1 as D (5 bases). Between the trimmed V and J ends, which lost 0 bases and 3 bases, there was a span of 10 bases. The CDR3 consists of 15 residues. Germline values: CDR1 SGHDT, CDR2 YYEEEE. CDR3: CASSLDRWSYNEQFF. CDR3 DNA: TGTGCCAGCAGCTTGGACAGGTGGAGCTACAATGAGCAGTTCTTC.

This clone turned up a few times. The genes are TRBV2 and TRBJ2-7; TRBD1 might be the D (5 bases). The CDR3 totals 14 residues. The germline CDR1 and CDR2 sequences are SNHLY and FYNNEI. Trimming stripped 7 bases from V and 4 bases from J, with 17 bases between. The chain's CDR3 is CASTRTPDVYEQYF. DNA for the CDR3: TGTGCCAGCACCAGGACACCGGATGTATACGAGCAGTACTTC.

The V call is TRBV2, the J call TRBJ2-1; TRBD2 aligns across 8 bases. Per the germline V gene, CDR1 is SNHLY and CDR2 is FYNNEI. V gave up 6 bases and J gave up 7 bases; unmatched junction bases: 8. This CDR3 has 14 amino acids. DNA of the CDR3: TGTGCCAGCAGGGCCACTAGCGGATCAAATGAGCAGTTCTTC. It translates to CASRATSGSNEQFF.

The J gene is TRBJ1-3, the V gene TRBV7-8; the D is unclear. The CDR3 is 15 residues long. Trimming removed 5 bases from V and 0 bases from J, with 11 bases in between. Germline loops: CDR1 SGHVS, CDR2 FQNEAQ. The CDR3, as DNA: TGTGCCAGCAGCCTAAGCGACCACTCTGGAAACACCATATATTTT. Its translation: CASSLSDHSGNTIYF.

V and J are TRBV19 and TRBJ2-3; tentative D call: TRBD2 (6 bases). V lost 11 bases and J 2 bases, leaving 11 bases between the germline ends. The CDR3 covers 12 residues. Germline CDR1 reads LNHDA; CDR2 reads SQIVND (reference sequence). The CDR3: CAVRDSTDTQYF. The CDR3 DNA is TGTGCCGTCCGGGACTCCACAGATACGCAGTATTTT.

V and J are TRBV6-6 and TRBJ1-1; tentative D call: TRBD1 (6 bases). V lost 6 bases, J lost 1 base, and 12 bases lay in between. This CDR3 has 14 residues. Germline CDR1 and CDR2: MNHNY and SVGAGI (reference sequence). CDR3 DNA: TGTGCCAGCAGGCCACCGGGACAGAACACTGAAGCTTTCTTT. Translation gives CASRPPGQNTEAFF.

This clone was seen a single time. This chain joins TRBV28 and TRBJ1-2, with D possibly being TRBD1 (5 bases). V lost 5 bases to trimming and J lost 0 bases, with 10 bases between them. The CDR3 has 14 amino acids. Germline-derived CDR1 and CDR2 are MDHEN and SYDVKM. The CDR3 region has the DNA TGTGCCAGCAGTCCTGGGACTTCTAACTATGGCTACACCTTC. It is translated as CASSPGTSNYGYTF.

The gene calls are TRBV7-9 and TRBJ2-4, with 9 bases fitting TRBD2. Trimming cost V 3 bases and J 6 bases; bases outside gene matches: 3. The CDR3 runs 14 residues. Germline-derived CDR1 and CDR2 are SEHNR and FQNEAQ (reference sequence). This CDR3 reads CASSLGGGVNIQYF. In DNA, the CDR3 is TGTGCCAGCAGCTTGGGCGGGGGGGTAAACATTCAGTACTTC.

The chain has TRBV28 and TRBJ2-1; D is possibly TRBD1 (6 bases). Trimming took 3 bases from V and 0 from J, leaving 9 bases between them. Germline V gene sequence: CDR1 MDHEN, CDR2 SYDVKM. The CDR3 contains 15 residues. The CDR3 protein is CASSFDRTSYNEQFF. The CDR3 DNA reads TGTGCCAGCAGTTTTGACAGGACCTCCTACAATGAGCAGTTCTTC.

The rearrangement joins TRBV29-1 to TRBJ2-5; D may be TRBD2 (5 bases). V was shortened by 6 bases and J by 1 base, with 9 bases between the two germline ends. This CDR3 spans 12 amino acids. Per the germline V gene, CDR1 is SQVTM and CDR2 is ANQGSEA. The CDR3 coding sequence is TGCAGCGTCCGGGATTCCCAAGAGACCCAGTACTTC. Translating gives CSVRDSQETQYF.

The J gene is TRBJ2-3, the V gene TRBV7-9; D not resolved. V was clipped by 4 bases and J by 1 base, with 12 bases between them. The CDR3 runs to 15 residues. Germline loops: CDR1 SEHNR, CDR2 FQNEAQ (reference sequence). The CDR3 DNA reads TGTGCCAGCAGCTCCTCTTCCCTACGCACAGATACGCAGTATTTT. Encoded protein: CASSSSSLRTDTQYF. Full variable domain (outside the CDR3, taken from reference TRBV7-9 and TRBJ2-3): DTGVSQNPRHKITKRGQNVTFRCDPISEHNRLYWYRQTLGQGPEFLTYFQNEAQLEKSRLLSDRFSAERPKGSFSTLEIQRTEQGDSAMYLCASSSSSLRTDTQYFGPGTRLTVL.

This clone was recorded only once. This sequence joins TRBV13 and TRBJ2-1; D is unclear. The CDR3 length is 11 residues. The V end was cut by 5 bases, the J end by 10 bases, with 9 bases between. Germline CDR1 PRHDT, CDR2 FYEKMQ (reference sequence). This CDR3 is CASSVRQEQFF. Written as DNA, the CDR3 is TGTGCCAGCAGCGTCAGACAAGAGCAGTTCTTC. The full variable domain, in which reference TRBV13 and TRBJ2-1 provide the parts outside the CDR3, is AAGVIQSPRHLIKEKRETATLKCYPIPRHDTVYWYQQGPGQDPQFLISFYEKMQSDKGSIPDRFSAQQFSDYHSELNMSSLELGDSALYFCASSVRQEQFFGPGTRLTVL.

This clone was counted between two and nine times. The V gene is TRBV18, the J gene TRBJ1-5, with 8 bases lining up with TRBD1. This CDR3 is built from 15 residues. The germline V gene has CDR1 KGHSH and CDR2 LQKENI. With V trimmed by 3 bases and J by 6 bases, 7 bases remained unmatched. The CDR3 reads CASSPGQGRGQPQHF. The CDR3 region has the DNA TGTGCCAGCTCACCTGGACAGGGTAGGGGTCAGCCCCAGCATTTT. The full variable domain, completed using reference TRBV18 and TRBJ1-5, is NAGVMQNPRHLVRRRGQEARLRCSPMKGHSHVYWYRQLPEEGLKFMVYLQKENIIDESGMPKERFSAEFPKEGPSILRIQQVVRGDSAAYFCASSPGQGRGQPQHFGDGTRLSIL.

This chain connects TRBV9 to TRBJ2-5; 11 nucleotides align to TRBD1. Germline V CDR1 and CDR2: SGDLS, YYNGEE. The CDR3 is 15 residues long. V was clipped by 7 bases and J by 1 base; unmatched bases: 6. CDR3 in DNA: TGTGCCAGCCACCAGGGGACAGGGGGCCAAGAGACCCAGTACTTC. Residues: CASHQGTGGQETQYF.